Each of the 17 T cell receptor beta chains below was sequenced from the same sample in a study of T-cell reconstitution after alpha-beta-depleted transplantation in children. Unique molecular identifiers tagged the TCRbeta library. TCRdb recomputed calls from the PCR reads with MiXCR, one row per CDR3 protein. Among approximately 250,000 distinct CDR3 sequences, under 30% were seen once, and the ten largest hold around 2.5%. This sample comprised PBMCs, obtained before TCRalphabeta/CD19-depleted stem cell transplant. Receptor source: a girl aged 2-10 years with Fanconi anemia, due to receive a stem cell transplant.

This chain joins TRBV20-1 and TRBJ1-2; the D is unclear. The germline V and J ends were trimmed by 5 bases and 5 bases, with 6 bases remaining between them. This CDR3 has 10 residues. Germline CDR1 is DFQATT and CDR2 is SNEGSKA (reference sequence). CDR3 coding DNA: TGCAGTGCTTCAAGTTATGGCTACACCTTC. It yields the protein CSASSYGYTF.

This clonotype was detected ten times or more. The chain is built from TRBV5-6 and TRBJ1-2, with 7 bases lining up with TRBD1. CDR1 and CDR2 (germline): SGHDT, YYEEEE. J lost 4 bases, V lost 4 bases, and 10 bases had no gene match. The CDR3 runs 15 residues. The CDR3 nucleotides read TGTGCCAGCAGCCGAGGTAGGGGGCGCATCTATGGCTACACCTTC. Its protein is CASSRGRGRIYGYTF. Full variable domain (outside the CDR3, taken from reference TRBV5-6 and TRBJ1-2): DAGVTQSPTHLIKTRGQQVTLRCSPKSGHDTVSWYQQALGQGPQFIFQYYEEEERQRGNFPDRFSGHQFPNYSSELNVNALLLGDSALYLCASSRGRGRIYGYTFGSGTRLTVV.

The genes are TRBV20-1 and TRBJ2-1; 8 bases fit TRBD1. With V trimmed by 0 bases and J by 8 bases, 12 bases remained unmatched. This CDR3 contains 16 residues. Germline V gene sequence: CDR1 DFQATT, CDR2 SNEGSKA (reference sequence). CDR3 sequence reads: CSARDRQGLYPDEQFF. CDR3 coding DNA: TGCAGTGCTAGAGATCGACAGGGGTTATATCCAGATGAGCAGTTCTTC.

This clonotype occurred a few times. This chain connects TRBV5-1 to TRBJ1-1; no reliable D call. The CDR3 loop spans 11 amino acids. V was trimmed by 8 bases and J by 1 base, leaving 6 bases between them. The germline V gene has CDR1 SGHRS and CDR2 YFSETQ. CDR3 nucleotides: TGCGCCAGTATTAAGAACACTGAAGCTTTCTTT. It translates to CASIKNTEAFF.

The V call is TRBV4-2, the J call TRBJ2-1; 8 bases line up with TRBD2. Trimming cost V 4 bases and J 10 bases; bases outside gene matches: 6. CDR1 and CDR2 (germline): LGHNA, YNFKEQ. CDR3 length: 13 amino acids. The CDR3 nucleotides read TGTGCCAGCAGCCCTTCCGCGGGGGGAGAGCAGTTCTTC. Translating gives CASSPSAGGEQFF.

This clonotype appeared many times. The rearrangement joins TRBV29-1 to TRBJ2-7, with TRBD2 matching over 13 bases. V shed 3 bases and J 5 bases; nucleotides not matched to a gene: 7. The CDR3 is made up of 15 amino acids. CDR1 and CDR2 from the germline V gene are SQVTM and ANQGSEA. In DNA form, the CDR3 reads TGCAGCGTTGATCCCGGACTAGCGGGAGTCAACGAGCAGTACTTC. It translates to CSVDPGLAGVNEQYF.

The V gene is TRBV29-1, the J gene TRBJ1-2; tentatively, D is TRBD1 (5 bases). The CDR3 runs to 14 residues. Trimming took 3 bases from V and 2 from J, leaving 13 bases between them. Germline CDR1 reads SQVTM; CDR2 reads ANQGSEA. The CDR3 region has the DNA TGCAGCGTTGAGGAGGACATTGGCAACTATGGCTACACCTTC. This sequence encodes CSVEEDIGNYGYTF.

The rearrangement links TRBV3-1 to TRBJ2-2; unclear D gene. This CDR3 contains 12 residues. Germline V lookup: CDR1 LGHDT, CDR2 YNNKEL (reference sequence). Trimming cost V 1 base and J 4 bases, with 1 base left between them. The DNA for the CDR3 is TGTGCCAGCAGCCAAGTCACCGGGGAGCTGTTTTTT. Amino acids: CASSQVTGELFF.

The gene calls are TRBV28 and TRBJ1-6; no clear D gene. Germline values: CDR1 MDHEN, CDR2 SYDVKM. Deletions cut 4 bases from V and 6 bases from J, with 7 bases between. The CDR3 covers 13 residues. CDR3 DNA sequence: TGTGCCAGCAGTTGGCGGGTTAATTCACCCCTCCACTTT. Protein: CASSWRVNSPLHF.

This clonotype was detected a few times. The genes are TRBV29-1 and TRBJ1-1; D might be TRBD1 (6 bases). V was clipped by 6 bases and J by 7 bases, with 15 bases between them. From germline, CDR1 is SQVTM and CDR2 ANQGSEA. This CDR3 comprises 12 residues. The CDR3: CSVLGTPSEAFF. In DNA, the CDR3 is TGCAGCGTCCTCGGGACACCCAGTGAAGCTTTCTTT. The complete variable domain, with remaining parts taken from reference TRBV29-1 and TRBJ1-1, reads SAVISQKPSRDICQRGTSLTIQCQVDSQVTMMFWYRQQPGQSLTLIATANQGSEATYESGFVIDKFPISRPNLTFSTLTVSNMSPEDSSIYLCSVLGTPSEAFFGQGTRLTVV.

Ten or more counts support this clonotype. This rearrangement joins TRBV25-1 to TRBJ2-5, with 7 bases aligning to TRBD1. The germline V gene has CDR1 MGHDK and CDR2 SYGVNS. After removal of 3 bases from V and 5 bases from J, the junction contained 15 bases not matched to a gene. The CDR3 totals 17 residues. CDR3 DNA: TGTGCCAGCAGTGAGTCCCTTGCAGGGGGAAGGCAGGAGACCCAGTACTTC. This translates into CASSESLAGGRQETQYF.

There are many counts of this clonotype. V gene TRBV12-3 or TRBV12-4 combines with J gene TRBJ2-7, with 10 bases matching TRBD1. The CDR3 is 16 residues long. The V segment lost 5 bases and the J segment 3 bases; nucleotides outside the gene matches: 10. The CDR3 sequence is CASSRQRQGAIYEQYF. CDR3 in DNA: TGTGCCAGCAGTCGCCAACGACAGGGGGCAATCTACGAGCAGTACTTC.

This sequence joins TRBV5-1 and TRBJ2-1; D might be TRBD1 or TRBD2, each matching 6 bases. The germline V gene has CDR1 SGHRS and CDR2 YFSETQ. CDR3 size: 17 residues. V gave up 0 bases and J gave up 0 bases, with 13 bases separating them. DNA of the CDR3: TGCGCCAGCAGCTTGGCCGGAGGGGGAAGCTCCTACAATGAGCAGTTCTTC. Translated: CASSLAGGGSSYNEQFF. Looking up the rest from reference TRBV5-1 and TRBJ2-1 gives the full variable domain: KAGVTQTPRYLIKTRGQQVTLSCSPISGHRSVSWYQQTPGQGLQFLFEYFSETQRNKGNFPGRFSGRQFSNSRSEMNVSTLELGDSALYLCASSLAGGGSSYNEQFFGPGTRLTVL.

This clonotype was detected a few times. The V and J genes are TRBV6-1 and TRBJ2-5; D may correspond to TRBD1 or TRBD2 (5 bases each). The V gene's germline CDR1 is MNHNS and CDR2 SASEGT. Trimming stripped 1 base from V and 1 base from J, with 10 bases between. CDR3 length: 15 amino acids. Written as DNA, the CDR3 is TGTGCCAGCAGTGAAGAGGGGACCCTCCAAGAGACCCAGTACTTC. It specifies CASSEEGTLQETQYF.

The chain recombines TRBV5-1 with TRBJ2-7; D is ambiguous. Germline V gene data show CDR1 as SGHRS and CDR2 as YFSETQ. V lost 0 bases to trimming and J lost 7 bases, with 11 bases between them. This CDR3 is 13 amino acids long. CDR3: CASSLGVGNEQYF. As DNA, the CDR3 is TGCGCCAGCAGCTTGGGTGTAGGTAATGAGCAGTACTTC.

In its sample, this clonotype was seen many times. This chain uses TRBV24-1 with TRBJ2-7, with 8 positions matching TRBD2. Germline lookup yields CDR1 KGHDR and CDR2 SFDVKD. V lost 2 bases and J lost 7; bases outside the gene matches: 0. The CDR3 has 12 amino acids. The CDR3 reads CATSDSGGEQYF. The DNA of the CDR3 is TGTGCCACCAGTGATTCGGGAGGGGAGCAGTACTTC.

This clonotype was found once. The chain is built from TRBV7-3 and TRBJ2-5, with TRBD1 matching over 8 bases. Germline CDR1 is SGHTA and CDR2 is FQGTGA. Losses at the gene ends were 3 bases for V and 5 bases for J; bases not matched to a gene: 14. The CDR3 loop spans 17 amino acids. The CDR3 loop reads CASSLTRLTGVQETQYF. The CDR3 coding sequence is TGTGCCAGCAGCTTGACCAGATTGACAGGGGTTCAGGAGACCCAGTACTTC.